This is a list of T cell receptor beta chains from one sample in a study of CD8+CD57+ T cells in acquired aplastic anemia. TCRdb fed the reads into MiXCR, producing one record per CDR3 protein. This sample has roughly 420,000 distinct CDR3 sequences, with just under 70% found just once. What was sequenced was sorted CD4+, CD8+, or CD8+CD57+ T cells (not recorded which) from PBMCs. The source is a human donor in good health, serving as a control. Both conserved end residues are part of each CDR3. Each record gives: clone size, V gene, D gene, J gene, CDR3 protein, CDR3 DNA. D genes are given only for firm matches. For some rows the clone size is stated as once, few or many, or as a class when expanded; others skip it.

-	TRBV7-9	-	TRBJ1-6	CASTQTSVYFCAISESYNSPLHF	-
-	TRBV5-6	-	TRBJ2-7	CASSSDPGGYEQYF	TGTGCCAGCAGCTCCGATCCTGGGGGCTACGAGCAGTACTTC
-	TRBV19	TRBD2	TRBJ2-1	CARGLATNNEQFF	TGTGCCAGGGGACTAGCAACGAACAATGAGCAGTTCTTC
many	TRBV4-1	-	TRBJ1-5	CASSQVGTPVDPQHF	TGCGCCAGCAGCCAAGTAGGGACACCTGTTGATCCCCAGCATTTT
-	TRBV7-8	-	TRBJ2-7	CASSPLNGQGFEQYF	TGTGCCAGCAGCCCCTTAAATGGGCAGGGATTCGAGCAGTACTTC
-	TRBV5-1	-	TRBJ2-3	CAGGGDPTDTQYF	TGCGCCGGCGGCGGGGATCCCACAGATACGCAGTATTTT
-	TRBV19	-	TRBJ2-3	CASSIAWRTRGDTDTQYF	TGTGCCAGTAGTATAGCTTGGCGGACCAGGGGGGACACAGATACGCAGTATTTT
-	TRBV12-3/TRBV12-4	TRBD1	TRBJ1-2	CASSLTGQGAGYTF	TGTGCCAGCAGTTTAACGGGACAGGGGGCTGGCTACACCTTC
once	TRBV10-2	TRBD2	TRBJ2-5	CASSPSSGERQDFGYF	TGTGCCAGCAGTCCCTCTAGCGGGGAGCGGCAAGACTTCGGGTACTTC
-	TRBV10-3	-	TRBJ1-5	CAISVQHNQPEHF	TGTGCCATCAGCGTTCAGCACAATCAGCCCGAGCATTTT
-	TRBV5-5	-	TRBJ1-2	CASSLDGSASYGYTF	TGTGCCAGCAGCTTGGACGGGTCGGCGTCCTATGGCTACACCTTC
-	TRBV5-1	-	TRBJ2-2	CASSWEGGMNGELFF	TGCGCCAGCAGCTGGGAGGGGGGTATGAACGGGGAGCTGTTTTTT
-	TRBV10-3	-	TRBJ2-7	CAISRDQAAHEQYF	TGTGCCATCAGCAGGGACCAAGCGGCCCACGAGCAGTACTTC
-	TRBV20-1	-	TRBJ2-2	CSARGTKNTGELFF	TGCAGTGCTAGAGGGACAAAGAACACCGGGGAGCTGTTTTTT
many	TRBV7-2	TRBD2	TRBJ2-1	CASSLAGAGGLFF	TGTGCCAGCAGCTTAGCCGGGGCGGGGGGACTGTTCTTC
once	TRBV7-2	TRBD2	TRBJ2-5	CASSLVPSGGVENQYF	TGTGCCAGCAGCTTAGTCCCGAGCGGGGGGGTGGAGAACCAGTACTTC
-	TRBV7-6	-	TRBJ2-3	CASSLRGSAYEQYYF	TGTGCCAGCAGCTTACGAGGCAGCGCCTACGAGCAGTACTATTTT
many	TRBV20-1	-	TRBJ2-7	CSARPTPGVYEQYF	TGCAGTGCTAGACCAACCCCCGGGGTCTACGAGCAGTACTTC
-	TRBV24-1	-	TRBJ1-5	CATPGSKPQHF	TGTGCCACCCCAGGGAGCAAGCCCCAGCATTTT
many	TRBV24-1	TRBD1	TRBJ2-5	CATSPGTGGRETQYF	TGTGCCACCAGCCCCGGGACAGGGGGCCGGGAGACCCAGTACTTC
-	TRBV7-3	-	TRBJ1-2	CASSLGGGANTGETF	TGTGCCAGCAGCCTTGGCGGGGGGGCGAACACCGGGGAGACCTTC
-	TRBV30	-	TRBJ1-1	CAWSHRRTEAFF	TGTGCCTGGAGTCACAGGAGAACTGAAGCTTTCTTT
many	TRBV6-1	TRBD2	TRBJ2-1	CASSRLAGAPYNVQFF	TGTGCCAGCAGCCGACTAGCGGGGGCCCCCTACAATGTGCAGTTCTTC
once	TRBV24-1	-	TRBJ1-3	CATTPSTIYF	TGTGCCACCACACCGTCAACCATATATTTT
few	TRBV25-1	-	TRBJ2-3	CASSATGALTDTQYF	TGTGCCAGCAGTGCGACAGGAGCACTCACAGATACGCAGTATTTT
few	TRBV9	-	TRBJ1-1	CASSVSPGTGRTEAFF	TGTGCCAGCAGCGTATCCCCAGGGACGGGGCGCACTGAAGCTTTCTTT
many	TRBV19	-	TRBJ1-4	CASSGGTEKLFF	TGTGCCAGTTCCGGGGGGACTGAAAAACTGTTTTTT
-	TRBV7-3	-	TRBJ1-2	CASSLPAYGYNF	TGTGCCAGCAGCTTGCCAGCTTATGGCTATAACTTC
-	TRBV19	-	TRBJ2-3	CASSIRRSFPDHQYF	TGTGCCAGTAGTATTAGGCGCTCCTTCCCCGATCATCAGTATTTT
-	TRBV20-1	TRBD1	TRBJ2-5	CSARGYRGPSNQPQYF	TGTAGTGCTAGGGGTTACAGGGGGCCTAGCAATCAGCCCCAGTACTTC
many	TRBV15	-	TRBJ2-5	CATSSGSGETQYF	TGTGCCACCAGCAGTGGATCAGGAGAGACCCAGTACTTC
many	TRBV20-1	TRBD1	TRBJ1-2	CSARDRPSMGYTF	TGCAGTGCTAGGGACAGGCCCTCTATGGGCTACACCTTC
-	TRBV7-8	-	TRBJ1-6	CASSFDGLAGGFSLHF	TGTGCCAGCAGCTTTGATGGGCTAGCGGGGGGATTCTCCCTCCACTTT